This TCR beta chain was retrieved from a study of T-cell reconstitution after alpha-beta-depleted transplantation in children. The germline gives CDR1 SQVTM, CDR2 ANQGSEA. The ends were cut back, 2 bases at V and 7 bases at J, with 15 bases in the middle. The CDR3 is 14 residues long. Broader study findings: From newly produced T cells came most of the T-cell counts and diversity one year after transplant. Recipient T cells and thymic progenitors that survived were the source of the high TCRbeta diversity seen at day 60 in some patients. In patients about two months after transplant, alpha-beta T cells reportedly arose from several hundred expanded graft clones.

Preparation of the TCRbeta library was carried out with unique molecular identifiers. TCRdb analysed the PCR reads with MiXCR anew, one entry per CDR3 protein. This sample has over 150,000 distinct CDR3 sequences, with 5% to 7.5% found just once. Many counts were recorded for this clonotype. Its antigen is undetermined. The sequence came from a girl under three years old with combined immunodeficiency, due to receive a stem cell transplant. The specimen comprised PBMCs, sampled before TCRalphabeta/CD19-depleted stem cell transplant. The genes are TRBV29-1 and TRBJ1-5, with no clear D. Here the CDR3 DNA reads TGCAGCGTTGAATTGGGCGGTCCGGGACAGCCCCAGCATTTT. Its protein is CSVELGGPGQPQHF.